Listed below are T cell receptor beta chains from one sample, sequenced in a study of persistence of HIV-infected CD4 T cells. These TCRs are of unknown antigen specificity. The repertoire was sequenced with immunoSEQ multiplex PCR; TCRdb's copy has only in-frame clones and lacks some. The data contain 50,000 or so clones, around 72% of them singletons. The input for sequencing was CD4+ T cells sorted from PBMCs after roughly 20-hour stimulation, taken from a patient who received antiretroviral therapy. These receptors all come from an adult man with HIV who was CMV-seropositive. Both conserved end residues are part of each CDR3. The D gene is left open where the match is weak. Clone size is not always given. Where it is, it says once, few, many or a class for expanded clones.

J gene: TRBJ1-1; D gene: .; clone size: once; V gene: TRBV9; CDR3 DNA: TGTGCCAGCAGCGGCGGAGTTAACATCGCTGAAGCTTTCTTT; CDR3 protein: CASSGGVNIAEAFF
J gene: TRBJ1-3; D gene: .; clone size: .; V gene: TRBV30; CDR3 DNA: TGTGCCTGGAGTGTTGCTTCCAGCTTCTCTGGAAACACCATATATTTT; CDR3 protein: CAWSVASSFSGNTIYF
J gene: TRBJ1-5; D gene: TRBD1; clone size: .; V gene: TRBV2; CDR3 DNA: TGTGCCAGCAGCCTCAGACAGGGCCATCAGCCCCAGCATTTT; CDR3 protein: CASSLRQGHQPQHF
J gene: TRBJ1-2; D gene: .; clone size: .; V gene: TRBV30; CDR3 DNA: TGTGCCTGGACCATCGACTATGGCTACACCTTC; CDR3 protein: CAWTIDYGYTF
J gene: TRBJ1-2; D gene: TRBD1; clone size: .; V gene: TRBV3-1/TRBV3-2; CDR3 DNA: TGTGCCAGCAGCCCGGGCACAGGGGGTAACTATGGCTACACCTTC; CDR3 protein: CASSPGTGGNYGYTF
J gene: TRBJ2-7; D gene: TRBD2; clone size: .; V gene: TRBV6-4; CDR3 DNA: TGTGCCAGCATGGCTAGCGGGACCCTTCAGTACTTC; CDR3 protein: CASMASGTLQYF
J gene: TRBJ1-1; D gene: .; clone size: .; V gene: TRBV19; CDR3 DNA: TGTGCCAGTAGTATCCTCCAGATGAACACTGAAGCTTTCTTT; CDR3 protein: CASSILQMNTEAFF
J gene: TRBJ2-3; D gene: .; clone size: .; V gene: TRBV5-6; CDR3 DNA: TGTGCCAGCAGCTTGGGGAGCACAGATACGCAGTATTTT; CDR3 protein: CASSLGSTDTQYF
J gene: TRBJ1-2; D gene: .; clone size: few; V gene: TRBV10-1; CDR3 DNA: TGCGCCAGCGGGGGACAAGGAGGTGGCTACACCTTC; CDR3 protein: CASGGQGGGYTF
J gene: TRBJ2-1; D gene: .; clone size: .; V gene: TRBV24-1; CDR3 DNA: TGTGCCACCAGTGACCCGGGAACCTCCTACAATGAGCAGTTCTTC; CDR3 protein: CATSDPGTSYNEQFF
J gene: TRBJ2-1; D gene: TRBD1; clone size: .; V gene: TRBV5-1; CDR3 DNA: TGCGCCAGCAGCTTGGCCGGACAGGGAGTTGAGCAGTTCTTC; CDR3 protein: CASSLAGQGVEQFF
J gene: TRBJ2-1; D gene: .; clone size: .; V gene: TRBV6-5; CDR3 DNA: TGTGCCAGCATTTGGCCTTACCCCCACAATGAGCAGTTCTTC; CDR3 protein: CASIWPYPHNEQFF